The rows below give T cell receptor beta chains drawn from one sample of a study of blood T cell repertoires in COVID-19. The assay was immunoSEQ multiplex PCR, and TCRdb's table has in-frame clones only and misses some. This sample has over 350,000 clones, with 75% to 90% found just once. The sample comprised peripheral blood. Receptors originate from a woman aged 25 to 39 with acute or convalescent COVID-19. CDR3s include the opening cysteine and the closing phenylalanine or tryptophan. A D gene is named only where the DNA matches it firmly. For some rows the clone size is stated as once, few or many, or as a class when expanded; others skip it.

-,TRBV10-1,TRBJ2-1,-,TGCGCCAGCAGTGAGTTATTGGGGATAGGCGGGATCGGCAATGAGCAGTTCTTC,CASSELLGIGGIGNEQFF
TRBD2,TRBV9,TRBJ2-1,-,TGTGCCAGCAGCGTAGCTGGAGCGGGGGGGTGGAATGAGCAGTTCTTC,CASSVAGAGGWNEQFF
TRBD2,TRBV6-5,TRBJ2-1,-,TGTGCCAGCAGTTACCGGACTAGCGGGGGGTTGTATGAGCAGTTCTTC,CASSYRTSGGLYEQFF
-,TRBV27,TRBJ1-3,-,TGTGCCAGCAGTTTTCCCCCCCCACAGAAAGGTGGTGGAAACACCATATATTTT,CASSFPPPQKGGGNTIYF
-,TRBV5-1,TRBJ1-4,-,TGCGCCAGCAGCTTGGCCCTATCGACAGATGCAACTAATGAAAAACTGTTTTTT,CASSLALSTDATNEKLFF
-,TRBV5-4,TRBJ2-7,-,TGTGCCAGCAGCCCTTGGGGCAGGCGGCAGCAGTACTTC,CASSPWGRRQQYF
TRBD2,TRBV13,TRBJ2-2,-,TGTGCCAGCAGCCCAGAACCAACCGGGGCGGGGGGCAACACCGGGGAGCTGTTTTTT,CASSPEPTGAGGNTGELFF
TRBD1,TRBV6-5,TRBJ1-1,once,TGTGCCAGCAGTACCGACAGGGGAGTGTTTGGTGAAGCTTTCTTT,CASSTDRGVFGEAFF
-,TRBV9,TRBJ1-4,once,TGTGCCAGCAGCGCCACACAGGGAAATGAAAAACTGTTTTTT,CASSATQGNEKLFF
-,TRBV21-1,TRBJ2-1,-,TGTGCCAGCATCAGCCGACAGAACAATGAGCAGTTCTTC,CASISRQNNEQFF
-,TRBV28,TRBJ1-5,-,TGTGCCAGCAGTCCGAGGGAGATTGGGGGCGTCGAGCCCCAGCATTTT,CASSPREIGGVEPQHF
-,TRBV4-1,TRBJ1-6,-,TGCGCCAGCAGCCAAGTCCTTAGTGCTCAGGATCCGGTGGTTAATTCACCCCTCCACTTT,CASSQVLSAQDPVVNSPLHF
TRBD2,TRBV9,TRBJ2-7,-,TGTGCCAGCAGCGCTAGCGGGGGGGCTCGAGGCGAGCAGTACTTC,CASSASGGARGEQYF
TRBD1,TRBV18,TRBJ2-5,-,TGTGCCAGCTCACCGATACAGGGGGCTGAGGAGACCCAGTACTTC,CASSPIQGAEETQYF
TRBD1,TRBV18,TRBJ1-2,-,TGTGCCAGCTCACCAGTTCCCCCGGGACAGGGGGTCTATGGCTACACCTTC,CASSPVPPGQGVYGYTF
TRBD2,TRBV7-9,TRBJ2-3,-,TGTGCCAGCAGCCTCCGAGGGACTAAAGCCACAGATACGCAGTATTTT,CASSLRGTKATDTQYF
-,TRBV12-3/TRBV12-4,TRBJ1-3,-,TGTGCCAGCAGCCAAATGACAGGAAACACCATATATTTT,CASSQMTGNTIYF
TRBD2,TRBV7-9,TRBJ2-1,-,TGTGCCAGCAGCCCCCCCGGGACTAGTGCATACAATGAGCAGTTCTTC,CASSPPGTSAYNEQFF
TRBD1,TRBV4-1,TRBJ2-2,few,TGCGCCAGCAGCCAAGACCAGACAGGGTCAACCGGGGAGCTGTTTTTT,CASSQDQTGSTGELFF
-,TRBV3-1/TRBV3-2,TRBJ1-2,-,TGTGCCAGCAGCCTCGGGACGGCTCAAGGCGGGGGTTACACCTTC,CASSLGTAQGGGYTF
-,TRBV10-2,TRBJ1-2,-,TGCGCCAGCAGTGACGTGTATGGCTACACCTTC,CASSDVYGYTF
TRBD1,TRBV5-8,TRBJ2-7,-,TGTGCCAGCAGCATGGGACAGGGTCCCTACGAGCAGTACTTC,CASSMGQGPYEQYF
-,TRBV28,TRBJ2-2,-,TGTGCCAGCAGTTTTGCAGGTGCTGCCGGGGAGCTGTTTTTT,CASSFAGAAGELFF
-,TRBV7-3,TRBJ2-7,-,TGTGCCAGCAGCATAACGGGCCAGGCCGCCGACGAGCAGTACTTC,CASSITGQAADEQYF
TRBD2,TRBV7-8,TRBJ2-4,-,TGTGCCAGCAGCTCGCGAGCGGGGGGGCGCGGAAACATTCAGTACTTC,CASSSRAGGRGNIQYF
-,TRBV19,TRBJ1-3,-,TGTGCCAGTAGTATATCGGGGACTTCTGGAAACACCATATATTTT,CASSISGTSGNTIYF
TRBD1,TRBV19,TRBJ1-1,-,TGTGCCAGTAGTATAGGACCAGGGGGCATGTCAGGTACTGAAGCTTTCTTT,CASSIGPGGMSGTEAFF
-,TRBV5-1,TRBJ1-6,-,TGCGCCAGCAGCTTTGGACCGGGACAAAATTCACCCCTCCACTTT,CASSFGPGQNSPLHF
-,TRBV6-6,TRBJ1-2,-,TGTGCCAGCAGTTACTCGGGGGGGAACTATGGCTACACCTTC,CASSYSGGNYGYTF
-,TRBV11-2,TRBJ2-1,-,TGTGCCAGCAGCTCCAGGAATGAGCAGTTCTTC,CASSSRNEQFF
TRBD2,TRBV15,TRBJ2-7,-,TGTGCCACCAGCAGAGAGAAGGGGACTAGCGGGACCCTCTACGAGCAGTACTTC,CATSREKGTSGTLYEQYF
-,TRBV11-2,TRBJ1-3,-,TGTGCCAGCAGCTTAGGCAGCTCTGGAAACACCATATATTTT,CASSLGSSGNTIYF
TRBD1,TRBV10-1,TRBJ1-3,-,TGCGCCAGCAGTGGAGGGGAAATAACGTACCCGGACAGGGAAACCATATATTTT,CASSGGEITYPDRETIYF
TRBD1,TRBV9,TRBJ2-3,-,TGTGCCAGCAGCGTAGGACAGGGACAGGGGAGCACAGATACGCAGTATTTT,CASSVGQGQGSTDTQYF
-,TRBV6-1,TRBJ2-7,-,TGTGCCAGCAGTGAACTCTACGAGCAGTACTTC,CASSELYEQYF
-,TRBV7-8,TRBJ2-2,-,TGTGCCAGTCAGATTCGTGACATCACCGGGGAGCTGTTTTTT,CASQIRDITGELFF
-,TRBV5-1,TRBJ2-5,-,TGCGCCAGCAGGCCACGGCGGGGGCTTCAAGAGACCCAGTACTTC,CASRPRRGLQETQYF